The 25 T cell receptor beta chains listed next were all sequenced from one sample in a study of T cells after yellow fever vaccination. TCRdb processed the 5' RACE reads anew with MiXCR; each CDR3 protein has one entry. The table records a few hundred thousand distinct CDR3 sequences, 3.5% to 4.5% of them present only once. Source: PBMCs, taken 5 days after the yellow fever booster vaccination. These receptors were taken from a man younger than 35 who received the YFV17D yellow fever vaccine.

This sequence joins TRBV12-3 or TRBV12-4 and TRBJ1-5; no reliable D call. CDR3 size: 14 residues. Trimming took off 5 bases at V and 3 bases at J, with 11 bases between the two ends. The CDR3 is CASSPRRINQPQHF. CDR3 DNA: TGTGCCAGCAGTCCCCGACGGATCAATCAGCCCCAGCATTTT.

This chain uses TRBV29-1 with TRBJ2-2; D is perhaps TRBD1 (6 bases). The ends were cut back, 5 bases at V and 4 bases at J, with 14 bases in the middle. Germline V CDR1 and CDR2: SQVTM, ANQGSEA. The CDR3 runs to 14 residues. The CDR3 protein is CSVRSQGSTGELFF. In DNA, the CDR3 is TGCAGCGTTCGGTCCCAGGGGAGCACCGGGGAGCTGTTTTTT.

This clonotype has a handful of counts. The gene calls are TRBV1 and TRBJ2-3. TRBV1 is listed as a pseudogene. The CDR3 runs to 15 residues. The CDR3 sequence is CTSSHEEGPTDTQYF. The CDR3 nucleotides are TGCACCAGCAGCCATGAAGAAGGTCCCACAGATACGCAGTATTTT.

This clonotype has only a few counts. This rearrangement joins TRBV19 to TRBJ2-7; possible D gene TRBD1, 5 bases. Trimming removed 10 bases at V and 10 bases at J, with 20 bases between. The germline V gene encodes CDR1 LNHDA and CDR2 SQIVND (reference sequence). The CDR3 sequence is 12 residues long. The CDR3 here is CATVPDLGRQYV. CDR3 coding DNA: TGTGCCACCGTCCCCGACTTGGGGCGCCAGTACGTC.

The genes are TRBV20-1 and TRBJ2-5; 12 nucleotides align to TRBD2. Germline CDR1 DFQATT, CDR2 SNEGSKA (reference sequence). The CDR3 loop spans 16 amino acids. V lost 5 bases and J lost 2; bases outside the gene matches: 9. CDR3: CSAEPFLAGGQETQYF. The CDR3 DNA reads TGCAGTGCTGAGCCGTTCCTAGCGGGGGGGCAAGAGACCCAGTACTTC.

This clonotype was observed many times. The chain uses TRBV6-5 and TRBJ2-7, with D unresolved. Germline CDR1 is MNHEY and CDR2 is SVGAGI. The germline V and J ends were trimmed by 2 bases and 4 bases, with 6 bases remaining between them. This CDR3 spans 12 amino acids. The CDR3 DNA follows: TGTGCCAGCAGTTACGGCCGGTACGAGCAGTACTTC. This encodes CASSYGRYEQYF.

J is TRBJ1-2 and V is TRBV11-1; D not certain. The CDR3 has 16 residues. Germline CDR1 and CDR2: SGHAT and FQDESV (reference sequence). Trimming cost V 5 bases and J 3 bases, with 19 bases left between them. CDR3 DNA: TGTGCCAGCAGCGCAGCCCCCTTCGGGGAAGACTATGGCTACACCTTC. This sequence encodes CASSAAPFGEDYGYTF.

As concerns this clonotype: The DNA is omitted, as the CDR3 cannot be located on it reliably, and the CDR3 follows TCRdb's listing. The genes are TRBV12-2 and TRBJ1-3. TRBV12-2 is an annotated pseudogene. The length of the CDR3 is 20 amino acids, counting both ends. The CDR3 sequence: CASRRPSLYRDFGSGNTIYF.

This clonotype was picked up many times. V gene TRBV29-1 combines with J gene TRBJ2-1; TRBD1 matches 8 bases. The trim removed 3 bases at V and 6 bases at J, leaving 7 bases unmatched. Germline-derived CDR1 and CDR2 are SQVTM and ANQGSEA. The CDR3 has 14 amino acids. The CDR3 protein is CSVEPRGLGNEQFF. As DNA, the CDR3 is TGCAGCGTTGAGCCCAGGGGGCTAGGCAATGAGCAGTTCTTC.

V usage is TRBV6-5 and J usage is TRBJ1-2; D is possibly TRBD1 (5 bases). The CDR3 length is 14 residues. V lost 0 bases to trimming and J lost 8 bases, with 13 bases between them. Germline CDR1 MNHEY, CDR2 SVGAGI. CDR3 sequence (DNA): TGTGCCAGCAGTTACTCTTCAGGGTTGAGGGGCTACACCTTC. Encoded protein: CASSYSSGLRGYTF.

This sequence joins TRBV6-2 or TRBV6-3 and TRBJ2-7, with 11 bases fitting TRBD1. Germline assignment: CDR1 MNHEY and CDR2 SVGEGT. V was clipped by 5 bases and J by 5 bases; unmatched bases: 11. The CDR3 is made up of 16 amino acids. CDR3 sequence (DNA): TGTGCCAGCAGTCCCTCCGGGACAGGGGGAATCCACGAGCAGTACGTC. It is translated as CASSPSGTGGIHEQYV.

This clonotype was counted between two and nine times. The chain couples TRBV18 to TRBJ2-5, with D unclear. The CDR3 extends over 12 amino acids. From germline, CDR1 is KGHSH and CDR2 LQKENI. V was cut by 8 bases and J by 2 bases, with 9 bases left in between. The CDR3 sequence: CASTNQQETQYF. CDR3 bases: TGTGCCAGCACCAACCAACAAGAGACCCAGTACTTC.

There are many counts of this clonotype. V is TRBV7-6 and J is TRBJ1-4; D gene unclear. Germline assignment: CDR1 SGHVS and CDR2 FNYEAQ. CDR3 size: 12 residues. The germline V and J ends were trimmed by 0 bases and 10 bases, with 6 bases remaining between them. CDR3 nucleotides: TGTGCCAGCAGCTTAGCTCTTGGAAAACTGTTTTTT. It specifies CASSLALGKLFF.

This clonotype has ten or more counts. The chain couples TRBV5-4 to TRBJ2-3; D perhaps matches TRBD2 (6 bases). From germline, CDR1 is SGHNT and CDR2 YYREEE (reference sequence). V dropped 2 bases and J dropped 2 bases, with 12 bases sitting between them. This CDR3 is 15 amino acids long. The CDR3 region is CASSLGGETTDTQYF. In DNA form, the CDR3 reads TGTGCCAGCAGCTTAGGCGGGGAGACCACAGATACGCAGTATTTT. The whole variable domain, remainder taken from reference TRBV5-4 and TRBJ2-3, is ETGVTQSPTHLIKTRGQQVTLRCSSQSGHNTVSWYQQALGQGPQFIFQYYREEENGRGNFPPRFSGLQFPNYSSELNVNALELDDSALYLCASSLGGETTDTQYFGPGTRLTVL.

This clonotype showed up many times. The CDR3 nucleotides read TGTGCCAGCAGCTTTGGTAGCGGGGGGCCGAGCTCCTACGAGCAGTACTTC. It yields the protein CASSFGSGGPSSYEQYF. J is TRBJ2-7 and V is TRBV5-4, with TRBD2 identical over 10 bases. This CDR3 has 17 amino acids. V shed 2 bases and J 0 bases; nucleotides not matched to a gene: 8. CDR1 is SGHNT and CDR2 is YYREEE in the germline V gene (reference sequence).

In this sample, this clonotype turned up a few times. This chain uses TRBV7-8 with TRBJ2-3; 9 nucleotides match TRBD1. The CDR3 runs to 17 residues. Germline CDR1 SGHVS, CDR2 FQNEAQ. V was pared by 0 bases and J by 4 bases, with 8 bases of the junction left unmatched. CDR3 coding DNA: TGTGCCAGCAGCTTAGCGGGGACAGGGAGCCTCTCAGATACGCAGTATTTT. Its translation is CASSLAGTGSLSDTQYF.

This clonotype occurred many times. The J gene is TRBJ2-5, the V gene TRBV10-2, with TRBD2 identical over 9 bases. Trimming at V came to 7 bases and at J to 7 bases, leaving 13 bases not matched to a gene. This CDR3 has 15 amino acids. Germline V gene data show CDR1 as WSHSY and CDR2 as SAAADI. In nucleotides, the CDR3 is TGCGCCAGCACCGGACTAGCGATGGGGTTGGGGACCCAGTACTTC. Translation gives CASTGLAMGLGTQYF.

CDR3 residues: CASSLTGLAALPTDTQYF. Written as DNA, the CDR3 is TGTGCCAGCTCACTGACGGGACTAGCGGCGCTACCCACAGATACGCAGTATTTT. The genes are TRBV18 and TRBJ2-3, with 11 bases lining up with TRBD2. The CDR3 has 18 residues. V shed 4 bases and J 2 bases; nucleotides not matched to a gene: 11. Looked up from germline, CDR1 is KGHSH and CDR2 is LQKENI.

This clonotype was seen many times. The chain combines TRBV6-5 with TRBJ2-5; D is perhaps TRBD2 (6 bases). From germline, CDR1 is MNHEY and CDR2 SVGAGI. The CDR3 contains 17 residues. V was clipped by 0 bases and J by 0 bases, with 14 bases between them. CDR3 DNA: TGTGCCAGCAGTTACTCCTGGGACTTATCCAACCAAGAGACCCAGTACTTC. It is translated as CASSYSWDLSNQETQYF.

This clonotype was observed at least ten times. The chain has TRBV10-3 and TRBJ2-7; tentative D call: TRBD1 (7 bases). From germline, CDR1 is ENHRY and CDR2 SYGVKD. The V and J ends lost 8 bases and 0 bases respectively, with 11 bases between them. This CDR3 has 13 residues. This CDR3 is CAIGGTASYEQYV. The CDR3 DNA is TGTGCCATCGGCGGGACAGCCTCCTACGAGCAGTACGTC.

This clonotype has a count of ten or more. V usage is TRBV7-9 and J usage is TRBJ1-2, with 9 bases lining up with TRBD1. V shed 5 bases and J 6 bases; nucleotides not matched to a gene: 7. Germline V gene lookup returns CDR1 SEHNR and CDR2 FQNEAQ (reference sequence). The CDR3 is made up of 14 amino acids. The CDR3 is CASSLRGQGNGYTF. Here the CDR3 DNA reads TGTGCCAGCAGCCTACGCGGACAGGGGAATGGCTACACCTTC.

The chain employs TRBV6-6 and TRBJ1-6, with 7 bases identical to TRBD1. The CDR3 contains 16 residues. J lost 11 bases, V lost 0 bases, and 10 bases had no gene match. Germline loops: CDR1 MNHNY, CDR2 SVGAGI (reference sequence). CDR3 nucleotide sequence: TGTGCCAGCAGTTACTCCCGTAACCCACAGGGGACACCCCTCCACTTT. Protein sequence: CASSYSRNPQGTPLHF.

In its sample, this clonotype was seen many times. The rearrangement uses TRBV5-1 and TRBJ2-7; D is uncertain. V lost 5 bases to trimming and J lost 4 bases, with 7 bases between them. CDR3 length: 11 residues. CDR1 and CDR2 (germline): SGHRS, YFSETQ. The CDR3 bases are TGCGCCAGCAGGAACGAATACGAGCAGTACTTC. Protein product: CASRNEYEQYF. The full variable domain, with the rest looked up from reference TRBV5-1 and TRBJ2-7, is KAGVTQTPRYLIKTRGQQVTLSCSPISGHRSVSWYQQTPGQGLQFLFEYFSETQRNKGNFPGRFSGRQFSNSRSEMNVSTLELGDSALYLCASRNEYEQYFGPGTRLTVT.

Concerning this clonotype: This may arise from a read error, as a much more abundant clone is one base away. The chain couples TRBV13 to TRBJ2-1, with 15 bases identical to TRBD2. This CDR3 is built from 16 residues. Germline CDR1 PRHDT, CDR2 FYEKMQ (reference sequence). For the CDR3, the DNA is TGTGCCAGCAGCGGAGCGGGACTAGCGGGGGGTTCTGAGAAGTTCTTC. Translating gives CASSGAGLAGGSEKFF.

CDR3 in amino acids: CATSSRMGKTQYF. Here the CDR3 DNA reads TGTGCCACCAGCAGTCGGATGGGGAAGACCCAGTACTTC. This sequence joins TRBV15 and TRBJ2-5; D unclear. V was cut by 3 bases and J by 6 bases, with 11 bases left in between. The CDR3 consists of 13 residues. Germline-derived CDR1 and CDR2 are LNHNV and YYDKDF (reference sequence).